Below, 18 T cell receptor beta chains from the same sample are listed, as sequenced in a study of blood T cell repertoires in COVID-19 (dated by TCRdb to 2018 to 2021). Library generation was performed with the immunoSEQ multiplex PCR assay. TCRdb limited this immuneACCESS table to in-frame rearrangements with V and J called. A share of clones is missing; checked studies link under half to unresolved V genes, and the rest is unexplained. In all, the sample holds about 270,000 clones, and around nine tenths of those were seen once. The leading ten clones occupy about 8.7% of the sample. The sample comprised peripheral blood. The receptor set was obtained from a man between 35 and 55 years old with active or convalescent COVID-19.

Points on this clone: This specimen includes other DNA sequences encoding the same CDR3. The chain carries TRBV6-5 and TRBJ2-7; 7 positions agree with TRBD1. The CDR3 contains 13 residues. Germline V gene data show CDR1 as MNHEY and CDR2 as SVGAGI. The V gene end was trimmed by 6 bases and the J gene end by 0 bases; junction bases not matched to a gene: 2. CDR3 region: CASRGDSSYEQYF. CDR3 in DNA: TGTGCCAGCAGGGGGGACAGCTCCTACGAGCAGTACTTC.

The rearrangement uses TRBV6-5 and TRBJ1-2; D is ambiguous. The CDR3 sequence is 15 residues long. Trimming took 7 bases from V and 0 from J, leaving 15 bases between them. From germline, CDR1 is MNHEY and CDR2 SVGAGI. The CDR3 is CASTFAGRANYGYTF. The CDR3 coding sequence is TGTGCCAGCACTTTCGCTGGGAGAGCTAACTATGGCTACACCTTC.

The CDR3 is CASSSTGGPGTEAFF. The CDR3 region has the DNA TGTGCCAGCAGCTCTACGGGGGGGCCCGGCACTGAAGCTTTCTTT. The V and J genes are TRBV7-3 and TRBJ1-1; tentatively, D is TRBD1 (6 bases). V shed 4 bases and J shed 4 bases, with 16 bases lying between them. The CDR3 runs to 15 residues. Looked up from germline, CDR1 is SGHTA and CDR2 is FQGTGA.

The rearrangement links TRBV19 to TRBJ1-6; unclear D gene. V gave up 6 bases and J gave up 7 bases, with 7 bases separating them. The CDR3 has 12 residues. Germline lookup yields CDR1 LNHDA and CDR2 SQIVND (reference sequence). CDR3 sequence: CASSRGNSPLHF. For the CDR3, the DNA is TGTGCCAGTAGCCGTGGCAATTCACCCCTCCACTTT.

The chain is built from TRBV6-5 and TRBJ1-5, with D possibly TRBD1 on 5 matching bases. The length of the CDR3 is 13 residues. CDR1 and CDR2 (germline): MNHEY, SVGAGI. V lost 6 bases, J lost 3 bases, and 9 bases lay in between. The CDR3 region has the DNA TGTGCCAGCAGCCGGACACTCAATCAGCCCCAGCATTTT. Translated, it gives CASSRTLNQPQHF.

This clone was recorded once. This chain links TRBV2 with TRBJ2-1; D not resolved. CDR1 is SNHLY and CDR2 is FYNNEI in the germline V gene. The CDR3 covers 12 residues. Trimming took 6 bases from V and 4 from J, leaving 7 bases between them. The CDR3 DNA sequence: TGTGCCAGCAGGGTCGGTTACAATGAGCAGTTCTTC. Translating it yields CASRVGYNEQFF.

The CDR3 DNA sequence: TGTGCCAGCAGTGAAGACCTATTTGATACAGGGGACACTGAAGCTTTCTTT. Its protein is CASSEDLFDTGDTEAFF. The chain uses TRBV2 and TRBJ1-1, with 7 positions matching TRBD1. With 1 base clipped from V and 3 bases from J, the junction kept 11 bases outside the gene matches. The CDR3 loop spans 17 amino acids. Per the germline V gene, CDR1 is SNHLY and CDR2 is FYNNEI.

As DNA, the CDR3 is TGTGCCAGCAGCAAAGGTTTGACAGGGACGGGAAACACCATATATTTT. Residues: CASSKGLTGTGNTIYF. This chain connects TRBV21-1 to TRBJ1-3; the table's D gene call, TRBD1, was not cross checked with the DNA. TRBV21-1 is reported as a pseudogene. The CDR3 is 16 amino acids.

The chain links TRBV19 to TRBJ1-2; 9 nucleotides match TRBD1. This CDR3 has 15 amino acids. Trimming removed 3 bases from V and 2 bases from J; junction bases left unmatched: 4. Germline V gene sequence: CDR1 LNHDA, CDR2 SQIVND (reference sequence). This CDR3 reads CASSIGTGSNYGYTF. Written as DNA, the CDR3 is TGTGCCAGTAGTATTGGGACAGGGAGCAACTATGGCTACACCTTC.

The rearrangement links TRBV5-1 to TRBJ1-4, with 8 bases aligning to TRBD1. This CDR3 has 14 amino acids. Trimming took 3 bases from V and 6 from J; bases not matched to a gene: 4. CDR1 and CDR2 from the germline V gene are SGHRS and YFSETQ. The DNA of the CDR3 is TGCGCCAGCAGCTCTACAGGGGGGGATGAAAAACTGTTTTTT. It specifies CASSSTGGDEKLFF.

This clone showed up just once. The chain links TRBV7-3 to TRBJ1-5; possible D gene TRBD1, 5 bases. This CDR3 has 16 amino acids. V lost 7 bases and J 6 bases, leaving 22 bases between the germline ends. Germline V lookup: CDR1 SGHTA, CDR2 FQGTGA. This CDR3 is CASNSWDVRRGQPQHF. DNA of the CDR3: TGTGCCAGCAACTCCTGGGACGTCAGGCGGGGTCAGCCCCAGCATTTT.

This sequence joins TRBV19 and TRBJ1-1, with D maybe TRBD1 (6 bases). The ends were cut back, 10 bases at V and 2 bases at J, with 20 bases in the middle. This CDR3 contains 15 residues. The germline gives CDR1 LNHDA, CDR2 SQIVND (reference sequence). CDR3 sequence reads: CATARGGRSNTEAFF. As DNA, the CDR3 is TGTGCCACCGCCCGGGGGGGCAGGAGTAACACTGAAGCTTTCTTT.

This rearrangement joins TRBV7-2 to TRBJ1-2, with D maybe TRBD1 (6 bases). V dropped 5 bases and J dropped 1 base, with 11 bases sitting between them. Germline V gene lookup returns CDR1 SGHTA and CDR2 FQGNSA. The CDR3 runs 14 residues. This CDR3 reads CASSKMDSNYGYTF. For the CDR3, the DNA is TGTGCCAGCAGCAAAATGGACAGTAACTATGGCTACACCTTC.

This clone was detected a few times. The V call is TRBV29-1, the J call TRBJ2-1; 12 bases agree with TRBD2. Germline values: CDR1 SQVTM, CDR2 ANQGSEA. The ends lost 1 base at V and 9 bases at J; junction bases unmatched: 13. CDR3 length: 17 residues. CDR3 loop: CSVEGLAGEAPQGEQFF. The CDR3 nucleotides are TGCAGCGTTGAAGGACTAGCGGGAGAGGCCCCGCAAGGTGAGCAGTTCTTC.

The chain has TRBV28 and TRBJ2-3; TRBD2 is a possible D gene (5 bases). The CDR3 is 15 residues long. Germline CDR1 MDHEN, CDR2 SYDVKM. V was pared by 5 bases and J by 0 bases, with 12 bases between. The CDR3 DNA is TGTGCCAGCAGTCCTAGACCGGGAAGCACAGATACGCAGTATTTT. Its protein is CASSPRPGSTDTQYF.

This clone occurred a few times. The chain is built from TRBV28 and TRBJ1-2; 8 nucleotides agree with TRBD1. This CDR3 spans 17 amino acids. With V trimmed by 2 bases and J by 3 bases, 11 bases remained unmatched. Germline-derived CDR1 and CDR2 are MDHEN and SYDVKM. As DNA, the CDR3 is TGTGCCAGCAGTTTAAGGGACAGGAGGGGCTTTGACTATGGCTACACCTTC. Translation: CASSLRDRRGFDYGYTF.

This clone has a single count. The J gene is TRBJ1-4, the V gene TRBV5-1, with D uncertain. Germline CDR1 is SGHRS and CDR2 is YFSETQ. The ends were cut back, 2 bases at V and 1 base at J, with 9 bases in the middle. There are 15 residues in the CDR3. CDR3 DNA: TGCGCCAGCAGCTTTTCGGGAGTAACTAATGAAAAACTGTTTTTT. This gives the protein CASSFSGVTNEKLFF.

The V and J genes are TRBV7-9 and TRBJ1-2; 7 bases line up with TRBD1. Looked up from germline, CDR1 is SEHNR and CDR2 is FQNEAQ (reference sequence). The CDR3 is made up of 13 amino acids. V lost 1 base to trimming and J lost 6 bases; unmatched junction nucleotides: 2. The CDR3 loop is CASSLEQGDGYTF. CDR3 DNA sequence: TGTGCCAGCAGCTTAGAGCAGGGGGATGGCTACACCTTC.